One and the same sample provided the 19 T cell receptor beta chains below, sequenced in a study of cytomegalovirus exposure and HLA in healthy donors. 13 Jbeta primers and 60 Vbeta primers were used for the PCR. Method: immunoSEQ multiplex PCR; TCRdb's copy keeps in-frame clones and lacks some. The sample includes about 130,000 clones. Material: PBMCs. All receptors come from a middle-aged woman in good health and CMV-seronegative.

The chain employs TRBV5-1 and TRBJ2-5; the D gene is possibly TRBD1 (5 bases). Germline V gives CDR1 SGHRS, CDR2 YFSETQ. Deletions cut 0 bases from V and 1 base from J, with 7 bases between. CDR3 length: 14 residues. CDR3 DNA: TGCGCCAGCAGCTTGGAGGGGATCCAAGAGACCCAGTACTTC. Translated: CASSLEGIQETQYF.

V is TRBV5-4 and J is TRBJ2-7; TRBD2 is a possible D gene (6 bases). Trimming pared 0 bases from V and 0 bases from J, leaving 10 bases between. This CDR3 comprises 15 residues. Germline V gene data show CDR1 as SGHNT and CDR2 as YYREEE (reference sequence). DNA for the CDR3: TGTGCCAGCAGCTTGGCAGGGAGGTTCTCCTACGAGCAGTACGTC. It yields the protein CASSLAGRFSYEQYV.

The V call is TRBV7-3, the J call TRBJ1-1; D remains ambiguous. Trimming cost V 3 bases and J 3 bases, with 11 bases left between them. The CDR3 totals 14 residues. The V gene's germline CDR1 is SGHTA and CDR2 FQGTGA. The CDR3 DNA reads as TGTGCCAGCAGCTTTAAAACGGGTGACACTGAAGCTTTCTTT. Its protein is CASSFKTGDTEAFF.

The chain recombines TRBV28 with TRBJ1-1; D uncertain. CDR1 is MDHEN, CDR2 SYDVKM, per germline. The length of the CDR3 is 13 residues. Between the trimmed V and J ends, which lost 2 bases and 6 bases, there was a span of 10 bases. For the CDR3, the DNA is TGTGCCAGCAGTTTAAGCGTGAGACCTGAAGCTTTCTTT. Translation: CASSLSVRPEAFF. The full variable domain, its missing parts supplied by reference TRBV28 and TRBJ1-1, is DVKVTQSSRYLVKRTGEKVFLECVQDMDHENMFWYRQDPGLGLRLIYFSYDVKMKEKGDIPEGYSVSREKKERFSLILESASTNQTSMYLCASSLSVRPEAFFGQGTRLTVV.

The chain combines TRBV4-1 with TRBJ2-2; unclear D gene. CDR1 and CDR2 from the germline V gene are MGHRA and YSYEKL. CDR3 length: 17 residues. V lost 6 bases, J lost 0 bases, and 17 bases lay in between. The CDR3 DNA is TGCGCCAGCAGGCCCGGTCGGGTCGTTGCGAACACCGGGGAGCTGTTTTTT. This sequence encodes CASRPGRVVANTGELFF.

V is TRBV5-1 and J is TRBJ2-7, with 8 positions matching TRBD1. CDR3 size: 13 residues. Germline V gives CDR1 SGHRS, CDR2 YFSETQ. The ends lost 4 bases at V and 5 bases at J; junction bases unmatched: 5. The CDR3 DNA reads TGCGCCAGCAGCGTACAGGGGGAAGACGAGCAGTACTTC. Amino acid sequence: CASSVQGEDEQYF.

On this clone itself: Germline is not matched at one junction end, which may reflect a read error. This rearrangement joins TRBV7-9 to TRBJ1-4, with 7 bases fitting TRBD1. The length of the CDR3 is 12 residues. Germline V gene sequence: CDR1 SEHNR, CDR2 FQNEAQ (reference sequence). CDR3 nucleotide sequence: TGTGCCAGCAGCGGGACAGAAGATGTGGCACTTTTT. Its protein product is CASSGTEDVALF.

The chain joins TRBV7-9 to TRBJ2-6; no definite D call. The V gene's germline CDR1 is SEHNR and CDR2 FQNEAQ (reference sequence). Trimming took 5 bases from V and 0 from J, leaving 5 bases between them. There are 14 residues in the CDR3. As DNA, the CDR3 is TGTGCCAGCAGCCCAGTCTCTGGGGCCAACGTCCTGACTTTC. This encodes CASSPVSGANVLTF.

V is TRBV19 and J is TRBJ2-1, with D maybe TRBD1 (6 bases). V was shortened by 1 base and J by 5 bases, with 12 bases between the two germline ends. CDR3 size: 15 residues. The germline CDR1 and CDR2 sequences are LNHDA and SQIVND (reference sequence). CDR3 DNA: TGTGCCAGTAGTATAGGACCAGGGGCCCACAATGAGCAGTTCTTC. This codes for CASSIGPGAHNEQFF.

This chain connects TRBV9 to TRBJ1-1; 8 nucleotides line up with TRBD1. The junction had 4 bases not matched to a gene; V was cut back by 3 bases and J by 3 bases. The CDR3 sequence is 14 residues long. Germline loops: CDR1 SGDLS, CDR2 YYNGEE. The CDR3 region has the DNA TGTGCCAGCAGCGGCTCGACAGGGGACACTGAAGCTTTCTTT. Translated: CASSGSTGDTEAFF.

The chain couples TRBV28 to TRBJ1-2, with 7 bases fitting TRBD1. V shed 4 bases and J 3 bases; nucleotides not matched to a gene: 8. Germline V gene lookup returns CDR1 MDHEN and CDR2 SYDVKM. The CDR3 is made up of 15 amino acids. CDR3 protein: CASSYPGQSHYGYTF. CDR3 nucleotides: TGTGCCAGCAGTTATCCGGGACAGAGCCACTATGGCTACACCTTC.

V and J are TRBV5-1 and TRBJ1-4, with a possible D match to TRBD1 (5 bases). CDR3 length: 15 amino acids. V gave up 4 bases and J gave up 2 bases, with 12 bases separating them. Germline-derived CDR1 and CDR2 are SGHRS and YFSETQ. This CDR3 reads CASSPGGVTNEKLFF. In DNA, the CDR3 is TGCGCCAGCAGCCCCGGGGGGGTTACTAATGAAAAACTGTTTTTT. The full variable domain, with the rest looked up from reference TRBV5-1 and TRBJ1-4, is KAGVTQTPRYLIKTRGQQVTLSCSPISGHRSVSWYQQTPGQGLQFLFEYFSETQRNKGNFPGRFSGRQFSNSRSEMNVSTLELGDSALYLCASSPGGVTNEKLFFGSGTQLSVL.

The chain recombines TRBV5-6 with TRBJ1-5, with 7 bases lining up with TRBD1. Germline-derived CDR1 and CDR2 are SGHDT and YYEEEE. Trimming cost V 1 base and J 1 base; bases outside gene matches: 2. The CDR3 contains 15 residues. The CDR3 protein is CASSLKGASNQPQHF. In nucleotides, the CDR3 is TGTGCCAGCAGCTTGAAGGGGGCGAGCAATCAGCCCCAGCATTTT.

This rearrangement joins TRBV6-5 to TRBJ2-2, with 11 positions matching TRBD1. This CDR3 has 16 amino acids. V lost 2 bases, J lost 5 bases, and 4 bases stayed unmatched. CDR1 is MNHEY, CDR2 SVGAGI, per germline. This CDR3 reads CASSYPGTGGTGELFF. The CDR3 DNA reads as TGTGCCAGCAGTTACCCCGGGACAGGGGGAACCGGGGAGCTGTTTTTT.

The chain recombines TRBV5-1 with TRBJ2-7, with TRBD1 matching over 7 bases. The V gene end was trimmed by 4 bases and the J gene end by 0 bases; junction bases not matched to a gene: 10. This CDR3 contains 16 residues. Germline assignment: CDR1 SGHRS and CDR2 YFSETQ. The CDR3 here is CASSGRGQLSSYEQYF. CDR3 bases: TGCGCCAGCAGCGGCCGGGGACAGCTAAGCTCCTACGAGCAGTACTTC.

The rearrangement uses TRBV9 and TRBJ2-3, with 8 bases fitting TRBD2. V was pared by 0 bases and J by 5 bases, with 5 bases of the junction left unmatched. Germline V gene data show CDR1 as SGDLS and CDR2 as YYNGEE. The CDR3 is made up of 15 amino acids. The CDR3 sequence: CASSVGAGGGDTQYF. The CDR3 region has the DNA TGTGCCAGCAGCGTAGGGGCGGGGGGCGGAGATACGCAGTATTTT.

The rearrangement joins TRBV6-1 to TRBJ2-1, with D unclear. Trimming pared 0 bases from V and 8 bases from J, leaving 8 bases between. From germline, CDR1 is MNHNS and CDR2 SASEGT. This CDR3 is 13 amino acids long. In nucleotides, the CDR3 is TGTGCCAGCAGTGAAGCGTTTTATGATGAGCAGTTCTTC. Translated, it gives CASSEAFYDEQFF.

This chain joins TRBV6-5 and TRBJ2-2; possible D gene TRBD1, 6 bases. CDR1 and CDR2 from the germline V gene are MNHEY and SVGAGI. V was cut by 6 bases and J by 4 bases, with 12 bases left in between. The CDR3 covers 14 residues. CDR3: CASRQLGGTGELFF. The CDR3 nucleotides are TGTGCCAGCAGACAACTAGGGGGCACCGGGGAGCTGTTTTTT.

V is TRBV6-1 and J is TRBJ1-5; 8 bases line up with TRBD1. CDR3 length equals 14 residues. Germline V gene lookup returns CDR1 MNHNS and CDR2 SASEGT. The junction had 5 bases not matched to a gene; V was cut back by 4 bases and J by 6 bases. CDR3 nucleotides: TGTGCCAGCAGTGCTCAGGGGGCCATTCAGCCCCAGCATTTT. It specifies CASSAQGAIQPQHF.